This TCR beta chain originates from a study of blood T cells in healthy people across ages. V shed 0 bases and J 11 bases; nucleotides not matched to a gene: 6. The CDR3 contains 13 residues. Germline CDR1 and CDR2: LGHNA and YNFKEQ. It was with a sample-barcoded 5' primer and a J-beta primer mix that a second PCR of roughly 7 to 12 cycles was run. In TCRdb, the 5' RACE reads were re-called with MiXCR into one record per CDR3 protein. The data contain hundreds of thousands of distinct CDR3 sequences, 58% of them singletons. Ranging in age from roughly 6 to 90, the donors were healthy Caucasian individuals from Russia. Regarding this clonotype: Its antigen is undetermined.

Points from the study as a whole: In long-lived donors, naive CD4+ cell counts and diversity exceeded those of aged donors. PBMCs went unsorted, and a conclusive naive versus antigen-experienced comparison was therefore prevented.

The sample consisted of blood. This receptor was obtained from a man younger than 45 in good health. The chain combines TRBV4-2 with TRBJ2-5; 7 bases fit TRBD2. The chain's CDR3 is CASSQETGREQYF. In nucleotides, the CDR3 is TGTGCCAGCAGCCAAGAGACGGGGCGGGAGCAGTACTTC.